This T cell receptor (beta chain) was obtained from a study of blood T cell repertoires in COVID-19. Study-level information: Donors in the United States, Italy and Spain gave samples during acute or convalescent COVID-19.

Clones were sequenced by immunoSEQ multiplex PCR, and TCRdb holds only the in-frame ones, with some missing. Altogether fewer than 100,000 clones are present, almost 85% being singletons, with the ten largest covering 11%. In germline, CDR1 is LNHDA, CDR2 SQIVND (reference sequence). There are 15 residues in the CDR3. Trimming left V 6 bases short and J 3 bases short, with 17 bases between. This TCR was sampled from a man aged 50-60 years with acute or convalescent COVID-19. Sequencing was carried out using peripheral blood. The chain carries TRBV19 and TRBJ1-1; D unresolved. CDR3 protein: CASSHAGPWDTEAFF. CDR3 DNA sequence: TGTGCCAGTAGCCACGCGGGCCCCTGGGACACTGAAGCTTTCTTT.